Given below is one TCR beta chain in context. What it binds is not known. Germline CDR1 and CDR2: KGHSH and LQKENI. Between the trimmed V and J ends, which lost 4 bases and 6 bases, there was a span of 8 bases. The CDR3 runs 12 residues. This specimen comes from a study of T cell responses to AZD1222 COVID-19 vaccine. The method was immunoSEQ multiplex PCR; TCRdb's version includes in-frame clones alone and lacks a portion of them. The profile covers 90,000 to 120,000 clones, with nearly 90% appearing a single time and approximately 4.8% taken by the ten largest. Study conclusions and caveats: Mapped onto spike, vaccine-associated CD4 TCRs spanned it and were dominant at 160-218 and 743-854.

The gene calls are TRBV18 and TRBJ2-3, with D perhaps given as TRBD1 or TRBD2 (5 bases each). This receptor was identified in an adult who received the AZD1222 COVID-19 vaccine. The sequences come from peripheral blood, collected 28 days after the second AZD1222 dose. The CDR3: CASSRGTDTQYF. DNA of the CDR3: TGTGCCAGCTCACGAGGGACCGATACGCAGTATTTT.